The entry below describes one T cell receptor beta chain. Its specificity is not known. The data derive from a study of T cells in narcolepsy. Regarding the study as a whole: Autoreactive clonotypes reportedly recurred in blood of same and different patients, not controls. HCRT-specific and TRIB2-specific autoreactive clonotypes appeared among same-patient CSF and blood CD4+ clonotypes.

The CDR3 runs to 11 residues. Germline CDR1 reads SGHTA; CDR2 reads FQGNSA. V lost 2 bases to trimming and J lost 4 bases, with 2 bases between them. TCRdb's copy holds only in-frame clones and misses some; the assay was immunoSEQ multiplex PCR. The sample comprises about 30,000 clones, about 85% of which are singletons, and 0.75% to 1% rests with the top ten. The genes are TRBV7-2 and TRBJ2-5; unclear D gene. The specimen was CD45RA- memory CD4+ T cells from PBMCs. The receptor was isolated from a human donor with narcolepsy. CDR3 bases: TGTGCCAGCAGCTTATCAGAGACCCAGTACTTC. Translation: CASSLSETQYF.